A single sample is the source of the 29 T cell receptor beta chains below, sequenced in a study of T cell responses to AZD1222 COVID-19 vaccine. Produced via immunoSEQ multiplex PCR; TCRdb's table is partial and in-frame only. The table shows 160,000 or so clones, with 91% occurring only once. The starting material was peripheral blood, obtained on day 0 of AZD1222 vaccination. Receptor source: an adult in good health.

CDR3 nucleotides: TGTGCCAGCGGTCCCAGGGAGGGGGGCTATGGCTACACCTTC. Its protein product is CASGPREGGYGYTF. The V call is TRBV28, the J call TRBJ1-2; maybe TRBD1 (6 bases). V lost 8 bases to trimming and J lost 4 bases, with 17 bases between them. Germline lookup yields CDR1 MDHEN and CDR2 SYDVKM. The CDR3 is 14 amino acids.

This clone has just one count. The chain has TRBV28 and TRBJ2-2; no firm D call. Germline CDR1 reads MDHEN; CDR2 reads SYDVKM. With 3 bases removed from V and 5 bases from J, the gap between germline ends came to 13 bases. The length of the CDR3 is 15 residues. This CDR3 reads CASSFSRSRTGELFF. The CDR3 DNA reads as TGTGCCAGCAGTTTTTCTCGGTCGCGGACCGGGGAGCTGTTTTTT.

The V and J genes are TRBV28 and TRBJ2-2; a weak D match, TRBD2 (6 bases). The germline V gene has CDR1 MDHEN and CDR2 SYDVKM. CDR3 length: 14 amino acids. Deletions cut 8 bases from V and 2 bases from J, with 12 bases between. The CDR3 coding sequence is TGTGCCAGCGGACCCGGGAGTAACACCGGGGAGCTGTTTTTT. Encoded protein: CASGPGSNTGELFF.

This chain uses TRBV19 with TRBJ1-1; D is uncertain. The germline gives CDR1 LNHDA, CDR2 SQIVND (reference sequence). V was clipped by 2 bases and J by 3 bases, with 13 bases between them. This CDR3 spans 15 amino acids. In DNA, the CDR3 is TGTGCCAGTAGTATAAGCAGGAGGAGGGACACTGAAGCTTTCTTT. Translated: CASSISRRRDTEAFF. Full variable domain (missing parts from reference TRBV19 and TRBJ1-1): DGGITQSPKYLFRKEGQNVTLSCEQNLNHDAMYWYRQDPGQGLRLIYYSQIVNDFQKGDIAEGYSVSREKKESFPLTVTSAQKNPTAFYLCASSISRRRDTEAFFGQGTRLTVV.

This clone was picked up one time. The chain uses TRBV19 and TRBJ1-1, with D maybe TRBD1 (5 bases). Deletions cut 7 bases from V and 0 bases from J, with 12 bases between. CDR1 and CDR2 from the germline V gene are LNHDA and SQIVND (reference sequence). The CDR3 sequence is 14 residues long. CDR3 coding DNA: TGTGCCAGTAATGTTGGGGGGATGAACACTGAAGCTTTCTTT. Its protein product is CASNVGGMNTEAFF.

The V and J genes are TRBV28 and TRBJ1-1; 7 bases are a match to TRBD1. Looked up from germline, CDR1 is MDHEN and CDR2 is SYDVKM. The CDR3 runs 14 residues. V shed 5 bases, J shed 5 bases, and the junction held 8 bases outside the gene matches. DNA of the CDR3: TGTGCCAGCAGTCCCCTTCTGACAGGGACTGAAGCTTTCTTT. Translation gives CASSPLLTGTEAFF.

This clone was counted once. The rearrangement joins TRBV27 to TRBJ1-6; no firm D call. The V end lost 2 bases, the J end lost 2 bases, and 10 bases lay between the germline ends. The CDR3 length is 16 residues. Looked up from germline, CDR1 is MNHEY and CDR2 is SMNVEV (reference sequence). The CDR3 here is CASSLDWVPYNSPLHF. CDR3 nucleotide sequence: TGTGCCAGCAGTTTAGATTGGGTCCCCTATAATTCACCCCTCCACTTT.

The genes are TRBV19 and TRBJ2-5; tentatively, D is TRBD2 (5 bases). CDR1 is LNHDA, CDR2 SQIVND, per germline (reference sequence). The CDR3 is 13 residues long. Trimming took 5 bases from V and 4 from J, leaving 11 bases between them. CDR3 nucleotide sequence: TGTGCCAGTAGTTGGCTAGCAGCAGAGACCCAGTACTTC. It encodes CASSWLAAETQYF.

This clone was seen a single time. The chain uses TRBV29-1 and TRBJ2-1; a possible D gene is TRBD1 (5 bases). CDR3 length: 11 residues. Germline CDR1 reads SQVTM; CDR2 reads ANQGSEA. The V gene lost 4 bases and the J gene lost 7 bases, with 8 bases spanning the gap. The CDR3 DNA reads TGCAGCGTTGCATCAGGGAATGAGCAGTTCTTC. It translates to CSVASGNEQFF.

The gene calls are TRBV3-1 (or the pseudogene TRBV3-2) and TRBJ1-1; the D gene is possibly TRBD1 (6 bases). This CDR3 has 11 residues. In germline, CDR1 is LGHDT, CDR2 YNNKEL (reference sequence). The V end was cut by 7 bases, the J end by 6 bases, with 9 bases between. CDR3 sequence reads: CASTGAAEAFF. The DNA of the CDR3 is TGTGCCAGCACAGGGGCAGCTGAAGCTTTCTTT.

The CDR3 DNA reads TGTGCCAGCACCGGGACAGGTACTATAAACACTGAAGCTTTCTTT. Protein product: CASTGTGTINTEAFF. The rearrangement uses TRBV6-6 and TRBJ1-1, with 8 bases lining up with TRBD1. This CDR3 is built from 15 residues. With 7 bases clipped from V and 2 bases from J, the junction kept 9 bases outside the gene matches. CDR1 MNHNY and CDR2 SVGAGI come from the germline V gene (reference sequence).

This chain joins TRBV19 and TRBJ1-2, with D maybe TRBD1 (5 bases). CDR1 and CDR2 from the germline V gene are LNHDA and SQIVND (reference sequence). The CDR3 loop spans 13 amino acids. Trimming pared 5 bases from V and 5 bases from J, leaving 12 bases between. The CDR3 here is CASSQQGVYGYTF. The CDR3 DNA reads TGTGCCAGTAGTCAGCAGGGAGTGTATGGCTACACCTTC.

The rearrangement links TRBV7-9 to TRBJ2-3; 14 bases match TRBD2. V dropped 5 bases and J dropped 2; count of bases not matched to a gene: 3. The CDR3 sequence is 16 residues long. The germline V gene has CDR1 SEHNR and CDR2 FQNEAQ (reference sequence). This CDR3 reads CASSTGLAGVTDTQYF. DNA for the CDR3: TGTGCCAGCAGCACGGGACTAGCGGGGGTCACAGATACGCAGTATTTT.

The chain employs TRBV2 and TRBJ2-7; 9 bases match TRBD1. Germline CDR1 SNHLY, CDR2 FYNNEI. This CDR3 has 14 amino acids. The trim removed 5 bases at V and 3 bases at J, leaving 5 bases unmatched. The CDR3 here is CASSLGQGVYEQYF. CDR3 DNA: TGTGCCAGCAGTTTGGGACAGGGTGTCTACGAGCAGTACTTC.

The rearrangement uses TRBV5-6 and TRBJ2-5, with 10 bases identical to TRBD2. V was clipped by 4 bases and J by 9 bases; unmatched bases: 18. Germline V gene sequence: CDR1 SGHDT, CDR2 YYEEEE. The CDR3 runs to 17 residues. CDR3 nucleotides: TGTGCCAGCAGCCTACCGGGTTTGCTAGCGGGAGCCGAGGCCCAGTACTTC. This translates into CASSLPGLLAGAEAQYF.

V gene TRBV4-3 combines with J gene TRBJ1-1; tentatively, D is TRBD1 (6 bases). The CDR3 is 14 amino acids. The V and J ends lost 1 base and 10 bases respectively, with 16 bases between them. The V gene's germline CDR1 is LGHNA and CDR2 YSLEER. In nucleotides, the CDR3 is TGCGCCAGCAGCCAAGGCGGGACACGGGACGGAGCTTTCTTT. It yields the protein CASSQGGTRDGAFF.

This rearrangement joins TRBV28 to TRBJ1-6; 9 bases agree with TRBD1. J lost 9 bases, V lost 6 bases, and 9 bases had no gene match. Germline CDR1 MDHEN, CDR2 SYDVKM. The CDR3 spans 15 residues. CDR3 loop: CASSPGTGLGSPLHF. CDR3 nucleotides: TGTGCCAGCAGCCCCGGGACAGGGCTCGGTTCACCCCTCCACTTT.

CDR3 region: CASSLRDPKYGYTF. The CDR3, as DNA: TGTGCCAGCAGCCTGAGGGACCCCAAATATGGCTACACCTTC. The V call is TRBV3-1 (or the pseudogene TRBV3-2), the J call TRBJ1-2, with D maybe TRBD1 (5 bases). Germline-derived CDR1 and CDR2 are LGHDT and YNNKEL (reference sequence). The CDR3 covers 14 residues. V lost 4 bases and J 5 bases, leaving 14 bases between the germline ends.

This rearrangement joins TRBV7-2 to TRBJ2-7; D gene unclear. V lost 5 bases and J lost 7, with 15 bases in between. The CDR3 contains 13 residues. Germline CDR1 and CDR2: SGHTA and FQGNSA. The CDR3 nucleotides are TGTGCCAGCAGCACTATTCACAAGCATGAGCAGTACTTC. This translates into CASSTIHKHEQYF.

This chain links TRBV19 with TRBJ1-2; no clear D gene. The CDR3 is 13 residues long. Germline V lookup: CDR1 LNHDA, CDR2 SQIVND (reference sequence). V lost 5 bases to trimming and J lost 7 bases, with 14 bases between them. CDR3 sequence: CASSPDPERGYTF. CDR3 nucleotide sequence: TGTGCCAGTAGTCCAGACCCGGAGCGTGGCTACACCTTC.

This sequence joins TRBV3-1 (or the pseudogene TRBV3-2) and TRBJ2-7; D perhaps matches TRBD1 (6 bases). Germline lookup yields CDR1 LGHDT and CDR2 YNNKEL (reference sequence). The CDR3 sequence is 14 residues long. V lost 0 bases and J 8 bases, leaving 14 bases between the germline ends. CDR3 in amino acids: CASSQDLRGSKQYF. CDR3 in DNA: TGTGCCAGCAGCCAAGATCTGAGGGGGAGTAAGCAGTACTTC.

This chain connects TRBV6-1 to TRBJ1-2; maybe TRBD1 (5 bases). The germline V and J ends were trimmed by 1 base and 4 bases, with 10 bases remaining between them. This CDR3 has 14 residues. Germline V CDR1 and CDR2: MNHNS, SASEGT. The CDR3 region has the DNA TGTGCCAGCAGTGAAGGGGACGGCGTCTATGGCTACACCTTC. It yields the protein CASSEGDGVYGYTF.

This sequence joins TRBV28 and TRBJ1-1; no definite D call. CDR3 size: 14 residues. Trimming pared 3 bases from V and 6 bases from J, leaving 14 bases between. The germline gives CDR1 MDHEN, CDR2 SYDVKM. CDR3 sequence reads: CASSFRARRPEAFF. In nucleotides, the CDR3 is TGTGCCAGCAGTTTTCGTGCCCGGCGACCTGAAGCTTTCTTT.

The chain couples TRBV18 to TRBJ2-6, with D perhaps TRBD1 (7 bases). With 6 bases removed from V and 2 bases from J, the gap between germline ends came to 17 bases. Germline CDR1 KGHSH, CDR2 LQKENI. The CDR3 totals 17 residues. The CDR3 coding sequence is TGTGCCAGCTCCCTAACGGAGGGGGCGACTGGGGCCAACGTCCTGACTTTC. The encoded protein is CASSLTEGATGANVLTF.

V usage is TRBV6-6 and J usage is TRBJ2-2; 8 bases are shared with TRBD1. Trimming cost V 7 bases and J 0 bases; bases outside gene matches: 4. CDR1 is MNHNY, CDR2 SVGAGI, per germline (reference sequence). This CDR3 has 15 amino acids. CDR3 nucleotide sequence: TGTGCCAGCACCCCGGACAGGGCGAACACCGGGGAGCTGTTTTTT. Its protein is CASTPDRANTGELFF.

The chain uses TRBV5-1 and TRBJ1-5; D remains unclear. Germline V gene sequence: CDR1 SGHRS, CDR2 YFSETQ. The germline V and J ends were trimmed by 0 bases and 8 bases, with 15 bases remaining between them. CDR3 length: 15 residues. This CDR3 reads CASSLGGIEMEPQHF. The DNA of the CDR3 is TGCGCCAGCAGCTTGGGAGGGATCGAAATGGAGCCCCAGCATTTT.

This chain connects TRBV19 to TRBJ1-5; weak D call: TRBD1 (6 bases). V dropped 11 bases and J dropped 2 bases, with 22 bases sitting between them. Germline V lookup: CDR1 LNHDA, CDR2 SQIVND (reference sequence). The CDR3 is 16 amino acids. The CDR3 DNA follows: TGTGCCGCTAAGGGGGGCGGGGGAGTAGGCAATCAGCCCCAGCATTTT. Translated: CAAKGGGGVGNQPQHF.

The chain joins TRBV29-1 to TRBJ2-7; TRBD2 might be the D (7 bases). Trimming pared 4 bases from V and 1 base from J, leaving 17 bases between. CDR3 length: 15 residues. The germline CDR1 and CDR2 sequences are SQVTM and ANQGSEA. The CDR3 DNA reads TGCAGCGTTGTTGGGGGGGCTACAGGGTCCTACGAGCAGTACTTC. Amino acids: CSVVGGATGSYEQYF.

This sequence joins TRBV11-2 and TRBJ2-7; D is perhaps TRBD2 (6 bases). CDR3 size: 15 residues. Trimming took off 3 bases at V and 2 bases at J, with 14 bases between the two ends. Germline V gene data show CDR1 as SGHAT and CDR2 as FQNNGV. The CDR3 sequence: CASSFSRGLTYEQYF. The CDR3 DNA reads TGTGCCAGCAGCTTCTCGCGGGGACTCACCTACGAGCAGTACTTC.